This note documents a single TCR beta chain sequence. Its antigen is as yet unknown. The data belong to a study of CXCR3-negative and CXCR3-positive naive CD8 T cells. Across the study: About 140 million TRB reads were obtained in total, which works out to about 1.5 +/- 0.3 million per library. Study-wide points: Across naive subsets, surface CD5 expression was comparable, and TCR strength was inferred from properties of the TRB CDR3. Most assays used freshly isolated PBMCs, as cryopreservation partially reduced CXCR3. The TRB CDR3s that CXCR3-positive naive cells carried were more hydrophobic than those of CXCR3-negative naive cells.

The CDR3 sequence is 16 residues long. Germline V gene data show CDR1 as SEHNR and CDR2 as FQNEAQ (reference sequence). Researchers prepared the TRB cDNA libraries using 5' RACE with UMI labels. TCRdb processed the 5' RACE reads again and assigns one entry to each CDR3 protein, with no DNA. This repertoire includes about 98,000 distinct CDR3 sequences. The sample taken for sequencing was naive CXCR3+ CD8+ T cells from blood. Regarding subset: CD45RO-CCR7+CD27+CD95- naive CD8+ T cells expressing CXCR3 (TNR3+). The sequence was collected from a human donor in good health. Some clones in this sample may be carry-over from other donors' samples. The genes are TRBV7-9 and TRBJ2-7. The CDR3 loop is CASSSVLTPSYNEQFF.